The 26 T cell receptor beta chains given below trace back to one sample, sequenced in a study of blood T cells in healthy people across ages. Primed by a sample-barcoded 5' primer and a J-beta primer mix, a second PCR proceeded for 7 to 11 cycles. MiXCR, run by TCRdb on the 5' RACE reads, gives a single entry per CDR3 protein. The repertoire holds about 780,000 distinct CDR3 sequences, with about 46% as singletons. Sequenced input: blood. All receptors derive from a man aged 80 or over in good health.

On this clonotype: A much larger clone lies one base from this, so it may be a read error. The rearrangement joins TRBV14 to TRBJ2-1; tentative D call: TRBD2 (6 bases). CDR1 is SGHDN and CDR2 is FVKESK in the germline V gene. The CDR3 consists of 15 residues. Between the trimmed V and J ends, which lost 4 bases and 9 bases, there was a span of 19 bases. CDR3 nucleotides: TGTGCCAGCAGCCGCTTAGTGGGACTCGGCGGTGAGCAGTTCTTC. Translated, it gives CASSRLVGLGGEQFF.

V gene TRBV5-1 combines with J gene TRBJ2-1; weak D call: TRBD2 (7 bases). The CDR3 has 15 residues. In germline, CDR1 is SGHRS, CDR2 YFSETQ. Trimming shortened V by 9 bases and J by 1 base, and 17 bases separated the two germline ends. In nucleotides, the CDR3 is TGCGCCACCCAGATAGGGGGGGGTTCCTACAATGAGCAGTTCTTC. This sequence encodes CATQIGGGSYNEQFF.

The rearrangement links TRBV29-1 to TRBJ2-1, with D perhaps given as TRBD1 or TRBD2 (5 bases each). This CDR3 is built from 15 residues. Trimming removed 6 bases from V and 7 bases from J, with 22 bases in between. Germline V gene sequence: CDR1 SQVTM, CDR2 ANQGSEA. Written as DNA, the CDR3 is TGCAGCGTGGGGGTGCGGCTTCCAAGGGGAAATGAGCAGTTCTTC. It codes for CSVGVRLPRGNEQFF.

The J gene is TRBJ2-3, the V gene TRBV10-2; D not certain. This CDR3 is built from 13 residues. Germline assignment: CDR1 WSHSY and CDR2 SAAADI. V was shortened by 3 bases and J by 4 bases, with 8 bases between the two germline ends. The CDR3 DNA reads TGCGCCAGCAGTGACGGTTCCCCAGATACGCAGTATTTT. Translation: CASSDGSPDTQYF.

CDR3 amino acids: CASTRKGLAEGAQFF. DNA for the CDR3: TGTGCCAGCACTCGCAAGGGACTAGCGGAGGGAGCCCAGTTCTTC. The chain joins TRBV6-5 to TRBJ2-1, with 11 positions matching TRBD2. The CDR3 extends over 15 amino acids. Germline V gives CDR1 MNHEY, CDR2 SVGAGI. The V segment lost 7 bases and the J segment 13 bases; nucleotides outside the gene matches: 15.

The chain joins TRBV4-2 to TRBJ1-2; 11 bases agree with TRBD1. Germline CDR1 and CDR2: LGHNA and YNFKEQ. The CDR3 is made up of 16 amino acids. The junction had 6 bases not matched to a gene; V was cut back by 3 bases and J by 3 bases. The CDR3 bases are TGTGCCAGCAGCCAGGCCGGACAGGGGGCTTACTATGGCTACACCTTC. Its translation: CASSQAGQGAYYGYTF.

A few counts support this clonotype. V is TRBV3-1 and J is TRBJ2-1; 9 bases map to TRBD2. Trimming at V came to 0 bases and at J to 4 bases, leaving 7 bases not matched to a gene. The CDR3 is 17 residues long. Germline V CDR1 and CDR2: LGHDT, YNNKEL (reference sequence). The CDR3 region has the DNA TGTGCCAGCAGCCAAGACCAGACTAGCGGCAAATACAATGAGCAGTTCTTC. Its translation is CASSQDQTSGKYNEQFF.

In this sample, this clonotype turned up many times. V gene TRBV29-1 combines with J gene TRBJ2-1, with 8 nucleotides matching TRBD2. Germline-derived CDR1 and CDR2 are SQVTM and ANQGSEA. Losses at the gene ends were 3 bases for V and 0 bases for J; bases not matched to a gene: 10. There are 17 residues in the CDR3. This CDR3 is CSVDKVRGTSSYNEQFF. For the CDR3, the DNA is TGCAGCGTTGACAAAGTACGGGGGACTAGCTCCTACAATGAGCAGTTCTTC.

The chain is built from TRBV20-1 and TRBJ2-1, with D possibly being TRBD2 (5 bases). The CDR3 spans 14 residues. Germline V gene sequence: CDR1 DFQATT, CDR2 SNEGSKA (reference sequence). The ends were cut back, 4 bases at V and 0 bases at J, with 10 bases in the middle. In DNA form, the CDR3 reads TGCAGTGCTACTAGCTCGAGCTCCTACAATGAGCAGTTCTTC. Translating gives CSATSSSSYNEQFF.

The J gene is TRBJ2-7, the V gene TRBV29-1; 12 bases match TRBD2. The better agreement between TRBJ2-5 and the DNA end casts doubt on the J call. Germline CDR1 is SQVTM and CDR2 is ANQGSEA. The CDR3 covers 14 residues. This chain's CDR3 is CSVETSGSRETQYF. The CDR3 coding sequence is TGCAGCGTTGAGACTAGCGGGAGTCGTGAGACCCAGTACTTC.

This clonotype came up a few times. The chain recombines TRBV2 with TRBJ2-4, with a tentative D call TRBD2 (6 bases). Germline CDR1 and CDR2: SNHLY and FYNNEI. This CDR3 contains 14 residues. Between the trimmed V and J ends, which lost 6 bases and 3 bases, there was a span of 12 bases. CDR3 sequence reads: CASSLGTGKNIQYF. CDR3 bases: TGTGCCAGCAGCCTCGGGACTGGCAAAAACATTCAGTACTTC.

This clonotype was observed many times. This rearrangement joins TRBV7-8 to TRBJ2-5, with D possibly matching TRBD2 (6 bases). With 0 bases removed from V and 0 bases from J, the gap between germline ends came to 8 bases. The germline gives CDR1 SGHVS, CDR2 FQNEAQ. CDR3 length: 15 residues. The CDR3 sequence is CASSLASGYQETQYF. In DNA, the CDR3 is TGTGCCAGCAGCTTAGCTAGCGGATACCAAGAGACCCAGTACTTC.

On this clonotype itself: A much larger clonotype is one base distant, so this may be a read error. This chain links TRBV7-2 with TRBJ2-1; D is possibly TRBD1 (6 bases). The CDR3 extends over 14 amino acids. V lost 1 base and J 10 bases, leaving 14 bases between the germline ends. The germline V gene has CDR1 SGHTA and CDR2 FQGNSA. The CDR3 protein is CTSSLEGVAREQFF. CDR3 DNA: TGTACCAGCAGCTTAGAGGGGGTAGCTCGGGAGCAGTTCTTC. The full variable domain, completed using reference TRBV7-2 and TRBJ2-1, is GAGVSQSPSNKVTEKGKDVELRCDPISGHTALYWYRQSLGQGLEFLIYFQGNSAPDKSGLPSDRFSAERTGGSVSTLTIQRTQQEDSAVYLCTSSLEGVAREQFFGPGTRLTVL.

This clonotype occurred many times. The chain links TRBV10-3 to TRBJ1-5; 8 bases map to TRBD1. CDR1 is ENHRY, CDR2 SYGVKD, per germline. V dropped 3 bases and J dropped 3; count of bases not matched to a gene: 10. This CDR3 has 17 residues. CDR3 nucleotides: TGTGCCATCAGTGATTCCCCAGGGGGCACAAACAATCAGCCCCAGCATTTT. As protein: CAISDSPGGTNNQPQHF.

The V and J genes are TRBV12-3 or TRBV12-4 and TRBJ2-3, with 16 nucleotides matching TRBD2. The CDR3 has 18 residues. Trimming removed 6 bases from V and 2 bases from J; junction bases left unmatched: 8. CDR3 region: CASSQGLAGGMDTDTQYF. The CDR3 DNA reads as TGTGCCAGCAGCCAGGGACTAGCGGGAGGGATGGACACAGATACGCAGTATTTT.

Only one count was recorded for this clonotype. This rearrangement joins TRBV2 to TRBJ1-2; unclear D gene. This CDR3 has 13 amino acids. Germline-derived CDR1 and CDR2 are SNHLY and FYNNEI. Trimming took off 6 bases at V and 6 bases at J, with 14 bases between the two ends. In nucleotides, the CDR3 is TGTGCCAGCAGGGAAAGAGGGAAGGATGGCTACACCTTC. As protein: CASRERGKDGYTF.

This clonotype was seen at least ten times. This chain links TRBV27 with TRBJ2-7; 9 bases align to TRBD2. The CDR3 is made up of 15 amino acids. CDR1 is MNHEY and CDR2 is SMNVEV in the germline V gene (reference sequence). V shed 1 base, J shed 7 bases, and the junction held 8 bases outside the gene matches. This CDR3 is CASSLFASGVSEQYF. The CDR3 DNA sequence: TGTGCCAGCAGTTTATTTGCTAGCGGGGTCTCGGAGCAGTACTTC.

V gene TRBV7-2 combines with J gene TRBJ2-7; D perhaps matches TRBD1 (6 bases). CDR3 length: 14 residues. Germline V gene lookup returns CDR1 SGHTA and CDR2 FQGNSA. The V end was cut by 6 bases, the J end by 9 bases, with 21 bases between. DNA for the CDR3: TGTGCCAGCAGACCGCCGGGACAAAAGGACGGGCAGTACTTC. Protein: CASRPPGQKDGQYF.

Regarding this clonotype: This may arise from a read error, as a much more abundant clone is one base away. This sequence joins TRBV9 and TRBJ2-7; 7 nucleotides agree with TRBD1. The CDR3 loop spans 16 amino acids. V shed 3 bases, J shed 7 bases, and the junction held 16 bases outside the gene matches. Germline loops: CDR1 SGDLS, CDR2 YYNGEE. The CDR3 bases are TGTGCCAGCAGCGCCCACCCGGACAGGAGCTACAATGAGCAGTACTTC. It codes for CASSAHPDRSYNEQYF.

This clonotype has only a few counts. In DNA form, the CDR3 reads TGTGCCAGCAGTTTTCGAGTGTTAAATTCACCCCTCCACTTT. Translating it yields CASSFRVLNSPLHF. The gene calls are TRBV27 and TRBJ1-6; D remains ambiguous. V lost 3 bases to trimming and J lost 7 bases, with 10 bases between them. CDR1 is MNHEY and CDR2 is SMNVEV in the germline V gene (reference sequence). The CDR3 length is 14 residues.

The gene calls are TRBV28 and TRBJ1-2; tentative D call: TRBD1 (5 bases). The CDR3 is 19 residues long. Looked up from germline, CDR1 is MDHEN and CDR2 is SYDVKM. V was clipped by 6 bases and J by 0 bases, with 26 bases between them. CDR3 amino acids: CASRKTVGSGRGSNYGYTF. The CDR3 nucleotides read TGTGCCAGCAGGAAAACAGTAGGCTCAGGGCGAGGTTCTAACTATGGCTACACCTTC.

A word on this clonotype: A single base separates this from a much larger clone, so it may be a read error. CDR3 protein: CASSWDAAYEQYF. CDR3 in DNA: TGTGCCAGCAGCTGGGACGCTGCCTACGAGCAGTACTTC. The chain combines TRBV5-4 with TRBJ2-7, with D possibly called TRBD1 or TRBD2 (5 bases each). Germline V gives CDR1 SGHNT, CDR2 YYREEE (reference sequence). The CDR3 length is 13 residues. The V end was cut by 3 bases, the J end by 2 bases, with 9 bases between.

This chain uses TRBV5-1 with TRBJ2-1, with no clear D. Germline loops: CDR1 SGHRS, CDR2 YFSETQ. Trimming stripped 4 bases from V and 5 bases from J, with 10 bases between. The CDR3 extends over 13 amino acids. The CDR3 coding sequence is TGCGCCAGCAGCGTGGGCCAGGACAATGAGCAGTTCTTC. Amino acid sequence: CASSVGQDNEQFF.

The rearrangement joins TRBV7-3 to TRBJ1-2, with TRBD1 as a possible D gene (5 bases). This CDR3 comprises 15 residues. Trimming cost V 7 bases and J 6 bases, with 21 bases left between them. Germline CDR1 reads SGHTA; CDR2 reads FQGTGA. The CDR3, as DNA: TGTGCCAGCACCCTTAATGGGGGGTCCGTACATGGCTACACCTTC. It encodes CASTLNGGSVHGYTF.

The chain links TRBV20-1 to TRBJ2-1; tentatively, D is TRBD1 (6 bases). Germline V gene data show CDR1 as DFQATT and CDR2 as SNEGSKA (reference sequence). The V gene lost 1 base and the J gene lost 4 bases, with 17 bases spanning the gap. This CDR3 contains 16 residues. The CDR3 bases are TGCAGTGCTAGAGGCCACCGTCGCACAGGGTACAATGAGCAGTTCTTC. It encodes CSARGHRRTGYNEQFF.

The J gene is TRBJ2-7, the V gene TRBV29-1; D may match TRBD1 or TRBD2 (5 bases each). Trimming took off 2 bases at V and 0 bases at J, with 8 bases between the two ends. The CDR3 totals 13 residues. Germline values: CDR1 SQVTM, CDR2 ANQGSEA. The CDR3 here is CSVERGSSYEQYF. The CDR3 DNA is TGCAGCGTTGAACGGGGCAGCTCCTACGAGCAGTACTTC.